The rows below give T cell receptor beta chains drawn from one sample of a study of identifying expanded T cells in peripheral blood. Sequencing used immunoSEQ multiplex PCR; TCRdb keeps in-frame clones, though not all of them. The sample holds 100,000 to 150,000 clones; approximately 86% are singletons and the top ten take around 8.4%. Sequencing used blood. These TCRs come from a person aged 18 to 75 in good health. The CDR3 runs from the conserved cysteine through the conserved F or W. The order of the fields is D gene, clone size, J gene, V gene, CDR3 protein, CDR3 DNA. A D gene is named only where the DNA matches it firmly. For some rows the clone size is stated as once, few or many, or as a class when expanded; others skip it.

- | - | TRBJ1-1 | TRBV5-1 | CASSLAGGEITEAFF | TGCGCCAGCAGCTTGGCCGGGGGGGAAATCACTGAAGCTTTCTTT
- | - | TRBJ2-2 | TRBV11-1 | CASSPAEAGTGELFF | TGTGCCAGCAGCCCAGCGGAGGCGGGCACCGGGGAGCTGTTTTTT
- | - | TRBJ1-2 | TRBV19 | CASSITTRDGYTF | TGTGCCAGTAGTATCACGACGCGGGATGGCTACACCTTC
- | - | TRBJ2-5 | TRBV30 | CAWSVMAQETQYF | TGTGCCTGGAGTGTAATGGCCCAAGAGACCCAGTACTTC
- | - | TRBJ1-1 | TRBV7-9 | CASRGGSNTEAFF | TGTGCCAGCAGAGGGGGTTCGAACACTGAAGCTTTCTTT
- | - | TRBJ2-1 | TRBV21-1 | CASSKVGLGSGALSSHEQFF | -
- | - | TRBJ1-2 | TRBV6-5 | CASSYSIYGQHYGYTF | TGTGCCAGCAGTTACTCGATTTACGGACAGCACTATGGCTACACCTTC
- | - | TRBJ1-2 | TRBV7-7 | CASSLMGRNYGYTF | TGTGCCAGCAGCTTAATGGGCCGTAACTATGGCTACACCTTC
- | - | TRBJ2-4 | TRBV7-8 | CASSFDPINIQYF | TGTGCCAGCAGCTTCGATCCGATTAACATTCAGTACTTC
- | - | TRBJ2-3 | TRBV4-1 | CASSRSPGTATDTQYF | TGCGCCAGCAGCCGAAGCCCGGGCACCGCCACAGATACGCAGTATTTT
- | - | TRBJ2-7 | TRBV30 | CAWSGPPRQESYEQYF | TGTGCCTGGAGTGGCCCGCCTCGACAGGAGTCCTACGAGCAGTACTTC
TRBD2 | - | TRBJ2-1 | TRBV6-5 | CASTASGGANEQFF | TGTGCCAGCACTGCTAGCGGGGGGGCCAATGAGCAGTTCTTC
- | - | TRBJ2-7 | TRBV14 | CASSRGPSYEQYF | TGTGCCAGCAGCCGTGGGCCTTCCTACGAGCAGTACTTC
- | - | TRBJ2-1 | TRBV5-3 | CARSLGPSTFYNEQFF | TGTGCCAGAAGCTTGGGACCGTCTACATTCTACAATGAGCAGTTCTTC
- | - | TRBJ2-7 | TRBV28 | CASSAPGESYEQYF | TGTGCCAGCAGCGCCCCAGGGGAGTCCTACGAGCAGTACTTC
TRBD1 | - | TRBJ1-1 | TRBV2 | CASRTGVGGEAFF | TGTGCCAGCAGGACAGGGGTAGGGGGTGAAGCTTTCTTT
TRBD2 | - | TRBJ2-7 | TRBV5-1 | CASSPGTSNYEQYF | TGCGCCAGCAGCCCCGGGACTAGCAACTACGAGCAGTACTTC
TRBD1 | - | TRBJ2-1 | TRBV6-5 | CASRPWRTGPNEQFF | TGTGCCAGCAGACCCTGGAGGACAGGACCCAATGAGCAGTTCTTC
- | - | TRBJ1-4 | TRBV7-9 | CASSLVLEKLFF | TGTGCCAGCAGCTTAGTTTTGGAAAAACTGTTTTTT
TRBD2 | few | TRBJ2-1 | TRBV7-3 | CASSRGRLAGSNEQFF | TGTGCCAGCAGCCGCGGTCGGCTAGCGGGTTCCAATGAGCAGTTCTTC
TRBD1 | few | TRBJ2-7 | TRBV7-8 | CASSLMGTGVIEQYF | TGTGCCAGCAGCTTAATGGGGACAGGGGTAATTGAGCAGTACTTC
TRBD2 | - | TRBJ2-5 | TRBV27 | CASKGLPQETQYF | TGTGCCAGCAAGGGACTACCCCAAGAGACCCAGTACTTC
- | - | TRBJ1-5 | TRBV4-2 | CASSQETESQPQHF | TGTGCCAGCAGCCAAGAGACAGAGTCCCAGCCCCAGCATTTT
- | - | TRBJ1-2 | TRBV6-1 | CASSESRTVSTF | TGTGCCAGCAGTGAAAGCAGGACTGTGTCCACCTTC
TRBD1 | - | TRBJ2-1 | TRBV5-1 | CASSLEPGGTYNEQFF | TGCGCCAGCAGCTTGGAACCAGGGGGCACCTACAATGAGCAGTTCTTC
- | - | TRBJ2-5 | TRBV5-1 | CASSLEGAGETQYF | TGCGCCAGCAGCTTAGAGGGCGCGGGGGAGACCCAGTACTTC
- | - | TRBJ1-1 | TRBV28 | CASGYGTTNTEAFF | TGTGCCAGCGGGTACGGGACTACGAACACTGAAGCTTTCTTT
- | - | TRBJ2-3 | TRBV19 | CASSMDLLTDTQYF | TGTGCCAGTAGTATGGACCTACTCACAGATACGCAGTATTTT